The 6 T cell receptor beta chains below all came from one sample that was sequenced in a study of shared clonotypes between healthy human individuals. TCRdb's table, derived via immunoSEQ multiplex PCR, lists solely in-frame clones and lacks some. The sample shows roughly 1 million clones, approximately 76% of them seen only once. Material: memory CD4+ T cells sorted from blood. Regarding subset: CD45RA-negative fraction. Receptors originate from a man between 18 and 29 years old in good health.

The rearrangement uses TRBV5-5 and TRBJ2-3; D unresolved. Germline CDR1 SGHKS, CDR2 YYEKEE (reference sequence). V was cut by 5 bases and J by 2 bases, with 12 bases left in between. The CDR3 spans 14 residues. The CDR3 spells CASSREPHTDTQYF. CDR3 in DNA: TGTGCCAGCAGTAGGGAACCCCACACAGATACGCAGTATTTT. Complete variable domain (other parts from reference TRBV5-5 and TRBJ2-3): DAGVTQSPTHLIKTRGQQVTLRCSPISGHKSVSWYQQVLGQGPQFIFQYYEKEERGRGNFPDRFSARQFPNYSSELNVNALLLGDSALYLCASSREPHTDTQYFGPGTRLTVL.

In this sample, this clone turned up once. J is TRBJ1-5 and V is TRBV19, with D possibly TRBD1 on 5 matching bases. This CDR3 spans 17 amino acids. Germline loops: CDR1 LNHDA, CDR2 SQIVND (reference sequence). V was pared by 7 bases and J by 1 base, with 20 bases between. The CDR3 nucleotides read TGTGCCAGTACCACATTGAAGGGGATTAAGAGCAATCAGCCCCAGCATTTT. It encodes CASTTLKGIKSNQPQHF.

Of note for this clone: Only one base separates this from a far larger clonotype, so it likely reflects a read error. At the DNA level, this CDR3 is encoded by other sequences in the same sample as well. V and J are TRBV28 and TRBJ1-1; no clear D gene. CDR3 length equals 11 residues. Germline V gene sequence: CDR1 MDHEN, CDR2 SYDVKM. V shed 6 bases and J shed 2 bases, with 4 bases lying between them. The CDR3 loop reads CASRGNTEAFF. CDR3 coding DNA: TGTGCCAGCAGAGGAAACACTGAAGCTTTCTTT.

V and J are TRBV19 and TRBJ2-4; D may be TRBD1 (6 bases). Per the germline V gene, CDR1 is LNHDA and CDR2 is SQIVND (reference sequence). The V end lost 3 bases, the J end lost 2 bases, and 17 bases lay between the germline ends. The CDR3 covers 17 residues. The CDR3 bases are TGTGCCAGTAGTATTGGTGGTTGGGACACCTCCAAAAACATTCAGTACTTC. Translated: CASSIGGWDTSKNIQYF.

The table lists this clone with a count of one. The chain uses TRBV5-5 and TRBJ2-2; 8 positions agree with TRBD2. Germline lookup yields CDR1 SGHKS and CDR2 YYEKEE (reference sequence). This CDR3 spans 16 amino acids. V trimming: 5 bases; J trimming: 1 base; junction bases outside the gene matches: 7. Here the CDR3 DNA reads TGTGCCAGCAGATTAGCGGGGCCCTTGAACACCGGGGAGCTGTTTTTT. Amino acid sequence: CASRLAGPLNTGELFF.

The genes are TRBV11-2 and TRBJ1-1; a possible D gene is TRBD1 (6 bases). Per the germline V gene, CDR1 is SGHAT and CDR2 is FQNNGV. The CDR3 consists of 14 residues. Trimming left V 5 bases short and J 2 bases short, with 12 bases between. The CDR3 DNA reads TGTGCCAGCAGCCTAGGACAGAAAAACACTGAAGCTTTCTTT. It codes for CASSLGQKNTEAFF.